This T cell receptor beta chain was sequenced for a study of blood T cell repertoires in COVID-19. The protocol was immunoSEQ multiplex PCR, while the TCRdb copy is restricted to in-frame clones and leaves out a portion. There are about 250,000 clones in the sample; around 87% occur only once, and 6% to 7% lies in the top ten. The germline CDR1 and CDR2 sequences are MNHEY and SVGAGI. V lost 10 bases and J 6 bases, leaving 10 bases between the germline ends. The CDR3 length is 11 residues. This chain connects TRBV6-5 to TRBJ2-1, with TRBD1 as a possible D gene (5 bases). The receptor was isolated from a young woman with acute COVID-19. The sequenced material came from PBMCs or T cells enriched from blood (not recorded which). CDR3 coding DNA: TGTGCCACCAGGGTGGCCAATGAGCAGTTCTTC. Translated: CATRVANEQFF.